This T cell receptor (beta chain) stems from a study of patients with pleural tuberculosis (TCRdb year 2014). This clonotype was counted ten times or more. The clone's antigen remains unknown. Base qualities are missing; no much larger clone stands one base away. The data were produced on an Illumina Genome Analyzer IIx. TCRdb passed the public sequencing reads through fastp at Q25 and MiXCR, retaining productive beta sequences. Each record represents a unique CDR3 protein, reported with the most common genes and DNA among its rows. For this sample there are under 30,000 distinct CDR3 sequences; 18% appear just once. The ten top clones hold around 3.2% of the sample. The CDR3 contains 16 residues, cysteine and phenylalanine counted. Solely the CDR3 DNA is kept, with 48 bases framed from the first base. The V end loses 4 bases and the J end loses 0 bases, and a stretch of 13 bases separates them. Per the germline V gene (reference sequence), LNHDA is the CDR1 and SQIVND is the CDR2.

This TCR was sampled from a human donor with pleural tuberculosis. Sequenced material: peripheral blood. The chain links TRBV19 with TRBJ2-1, with no confident D gene call. The CDR3 region reads CASSSPFQPSYNEQFF. The DNA reads as follows: TGTGCCAGTAGTAGCCCCTTTCAACCCTCCTACAATGAGCAGTTCTTC. This CDR3, with the reference TRBV19 and TRBJ2-1 proteins standing in past its ends, gives the full variable domain DGGITQSPKYLFRKEGQNVTLSCEQNLNHDAMYWYRQDPGQGLRLIYYSQIVNDFQKGDIAEGYSVSREKKESFPLTVTSAQKNPTAFYLCASSSPFQPSYNEQFFGPGTRLTVL.